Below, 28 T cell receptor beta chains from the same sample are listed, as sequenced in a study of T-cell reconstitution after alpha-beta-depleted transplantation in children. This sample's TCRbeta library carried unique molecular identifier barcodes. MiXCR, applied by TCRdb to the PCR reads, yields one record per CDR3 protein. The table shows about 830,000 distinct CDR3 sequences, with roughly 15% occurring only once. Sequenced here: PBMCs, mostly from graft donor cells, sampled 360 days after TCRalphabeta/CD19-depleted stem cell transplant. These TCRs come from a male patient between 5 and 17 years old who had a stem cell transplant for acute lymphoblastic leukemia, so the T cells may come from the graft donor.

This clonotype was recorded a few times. The CDR3 here is CASSLGLAGDQYF. Here the CDR3 DNA reads TGCGCCAGCAGCTTGGGGCTAGCGGGGGACCAGTACTTC. The rearrangement joins TRBV5-1 to TRBJ2-5; 10 bases line up with TRBD2. Germline lookup yields CDR1 SGHRS and CDR2 YFSETQ. The CDR3 has 13 amino acids. V shed 0 bases, J shed 10 bases, and the junction held 3 bases outside the gene matches.

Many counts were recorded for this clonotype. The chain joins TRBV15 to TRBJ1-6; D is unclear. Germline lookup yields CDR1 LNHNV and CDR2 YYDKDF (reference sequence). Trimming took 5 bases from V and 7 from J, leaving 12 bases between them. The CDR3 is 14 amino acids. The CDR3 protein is CATSGKYENSPLHF. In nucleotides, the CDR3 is TGTGCCACCAGCGGGAAATACGAGAATTCACCCCTCCACTTT.

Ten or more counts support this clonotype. CDR3: CASSQDRAEGLYEQYF. For the CDR3, the DNA is TGCGCCAGCAGCCAAGATCGGGCGGAGGGACTCTACGAGCAGTACTTC. The chain combines TRBV4-1 with TRBJ2-7; weak D call: TRBD2 (6 bases). Trimming cost V 0 bases and J 3 bases, with 15 bases left between them. The CDR3 is 16 residues long. Per the germline V gene, CDR1 is MGHRA and CDR2 is YSYEKL.

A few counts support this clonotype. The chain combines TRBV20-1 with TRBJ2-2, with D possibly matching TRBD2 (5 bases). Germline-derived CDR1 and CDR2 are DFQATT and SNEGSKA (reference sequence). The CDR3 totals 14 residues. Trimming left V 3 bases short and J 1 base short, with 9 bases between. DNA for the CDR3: TGCAGTGCTAGGAGGGCCGGGAACACCGGGGAGCTGTTTTTT. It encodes CSARRAGNTGELFF.

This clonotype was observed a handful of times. The CDR3 protein is CASTQPEVGNGELFF. The CDR3 DNA reads as TGTGCCAGCACCCAGCCCGAAGTGGGTAACGGGGAGCTGTTTTTT. The chain couples TRBV12-3 or TRBV12-4 to TRBJ2-2; unclear D gene. The CDR3 extends over 15 amino acids. V was pared by 7 bases and J by 7 bases, with 19 bases between.

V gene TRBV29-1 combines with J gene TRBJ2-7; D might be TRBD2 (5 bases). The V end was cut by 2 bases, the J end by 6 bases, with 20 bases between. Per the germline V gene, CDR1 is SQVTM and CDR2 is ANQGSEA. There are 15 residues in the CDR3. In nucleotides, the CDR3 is TGCAGCGTTGAATTAGAGGGCGGCCCATGGGTCGAGCAGTACTTC. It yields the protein CSVELEGGPWVEQYF.

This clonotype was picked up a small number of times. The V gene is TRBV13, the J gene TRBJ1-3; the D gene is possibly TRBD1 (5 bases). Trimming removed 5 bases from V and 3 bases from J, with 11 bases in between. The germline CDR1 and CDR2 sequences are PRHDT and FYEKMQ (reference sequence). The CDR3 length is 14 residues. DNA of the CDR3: TGTGCCAGCAGCAAACGGGGCTTTGGAAACACCATATATTTT. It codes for CASSKRGFGNTIYF.

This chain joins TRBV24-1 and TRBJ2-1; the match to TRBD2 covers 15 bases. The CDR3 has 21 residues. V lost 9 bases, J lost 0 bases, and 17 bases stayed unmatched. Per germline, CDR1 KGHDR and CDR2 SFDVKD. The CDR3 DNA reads TGTGCCACCGCCCCCCTCCCAGGACTAGCGGGAGGGCAGAGCTCCTACAATGAGCAGTTCTTC. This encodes CATAPLPGLAGGQSSYNEQFF.

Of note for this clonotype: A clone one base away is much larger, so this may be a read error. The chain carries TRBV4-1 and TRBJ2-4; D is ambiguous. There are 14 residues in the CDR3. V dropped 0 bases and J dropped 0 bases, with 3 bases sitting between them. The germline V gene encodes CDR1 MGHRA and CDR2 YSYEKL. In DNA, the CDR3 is TGCGCCAGCAGCCAAGACGGAGCCAAAAACATTCAGTACTTC. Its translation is CASSQDGAKNIQYF.

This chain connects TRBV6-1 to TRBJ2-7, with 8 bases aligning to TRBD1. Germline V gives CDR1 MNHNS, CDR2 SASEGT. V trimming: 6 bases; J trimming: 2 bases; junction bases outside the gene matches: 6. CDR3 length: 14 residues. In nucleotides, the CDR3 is TGTGCCAGCAGCTCCAGCAGGGGGCCCTACGAGCAGTACTTC. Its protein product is CASSSSRGPYEQYF.

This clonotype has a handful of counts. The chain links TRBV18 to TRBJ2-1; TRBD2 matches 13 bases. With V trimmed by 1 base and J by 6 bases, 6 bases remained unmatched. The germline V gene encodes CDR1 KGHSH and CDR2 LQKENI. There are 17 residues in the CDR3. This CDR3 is CASSPQPGLAGVNEQFF. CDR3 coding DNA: TGTGCCAGCTCACCACAACCCGGACTAGCGGGGGTCAATGAGCAGTTCTTC.

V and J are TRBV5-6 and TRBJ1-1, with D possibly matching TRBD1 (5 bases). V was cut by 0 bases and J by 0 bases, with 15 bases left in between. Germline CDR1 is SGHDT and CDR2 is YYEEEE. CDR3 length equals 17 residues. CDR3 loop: CASSLGDSPYLNTEAFF. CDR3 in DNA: TGTGCCAGCAGCTTGGGAGACAGCCCATATCTGAACACTGAAGCTTTCTTT.

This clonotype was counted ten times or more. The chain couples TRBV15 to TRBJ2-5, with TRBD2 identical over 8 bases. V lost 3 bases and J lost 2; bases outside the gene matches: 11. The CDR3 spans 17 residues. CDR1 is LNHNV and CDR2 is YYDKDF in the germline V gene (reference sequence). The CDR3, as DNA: TGTGCCACCAGCAGGGCGGGGGGTAGGAGTCTGCAAGAGACCCAGTACTTC. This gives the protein CATSRAGGRSLQETQYF.

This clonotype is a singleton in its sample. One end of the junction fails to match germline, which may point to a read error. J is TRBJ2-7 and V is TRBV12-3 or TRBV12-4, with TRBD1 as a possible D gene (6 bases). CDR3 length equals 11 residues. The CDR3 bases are TGTGCCAGCAGTACGACAGGCCCTCCCCTTTTC. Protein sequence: CASSTTGPPLF.

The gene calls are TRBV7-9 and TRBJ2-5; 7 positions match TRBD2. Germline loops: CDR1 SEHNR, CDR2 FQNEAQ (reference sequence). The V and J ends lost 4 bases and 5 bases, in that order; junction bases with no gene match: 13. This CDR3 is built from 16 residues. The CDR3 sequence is CASSSLPSGLGETQYF. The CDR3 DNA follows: TGTGCCAGCAGCTCCCTTCCTAGCGGCCTCGGGGAGACCCAGTACTTC. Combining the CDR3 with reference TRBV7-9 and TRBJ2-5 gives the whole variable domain DTGVSQNPRHKITKRGQNVTFRCDPISEHNRLYWYRQTLGQGPEFLTYFQNEAQLEKSRLLSDRFSAERPKGSFSTLEIQRTEQGDSAMYLCASSSLPSGLGETQYFGPGTRLLVL.

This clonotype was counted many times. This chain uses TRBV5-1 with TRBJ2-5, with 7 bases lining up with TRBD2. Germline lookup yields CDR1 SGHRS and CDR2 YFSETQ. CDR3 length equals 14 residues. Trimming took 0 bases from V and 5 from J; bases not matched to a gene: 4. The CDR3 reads CASSLVGSGETQYF. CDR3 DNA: TGCGCCAGCAGCTTGGTTGGTAGCGGGGAGACCCAGTACTTC.

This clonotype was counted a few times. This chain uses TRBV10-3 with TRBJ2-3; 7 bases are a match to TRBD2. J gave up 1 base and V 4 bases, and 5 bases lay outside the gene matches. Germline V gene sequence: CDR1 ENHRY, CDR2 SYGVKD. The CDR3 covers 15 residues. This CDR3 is CAISALGGGTDTQYF. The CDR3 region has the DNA TGTGCCATCAGTGCGTTGGGGGGGGGCACAGATACGCAGTATTTT.

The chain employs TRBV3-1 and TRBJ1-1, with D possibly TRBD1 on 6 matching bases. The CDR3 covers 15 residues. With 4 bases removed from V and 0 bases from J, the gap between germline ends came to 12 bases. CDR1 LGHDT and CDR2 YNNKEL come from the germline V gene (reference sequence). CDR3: CASSLTGAVNTEAFF. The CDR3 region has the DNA TGTGCCAGCAGCCTGACGGGGGCGGTGAACACTGAAGCTTTCTTT.

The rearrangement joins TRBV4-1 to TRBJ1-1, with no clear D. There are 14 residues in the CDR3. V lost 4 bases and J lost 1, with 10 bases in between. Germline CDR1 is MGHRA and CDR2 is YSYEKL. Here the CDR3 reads CASSPQATNTEAFF. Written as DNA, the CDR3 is TGCGCCAGCAGCCCTCAGGCGACGAACACTGAAGCTTTCTTT.

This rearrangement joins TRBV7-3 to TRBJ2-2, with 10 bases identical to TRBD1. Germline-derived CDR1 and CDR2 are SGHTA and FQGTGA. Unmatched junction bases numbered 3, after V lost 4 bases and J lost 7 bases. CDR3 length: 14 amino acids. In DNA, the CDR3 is TGTGCCAGCAGCTGGGGACAGGGGAACGGGGAGCTGTTTTTT. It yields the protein CASSWGQGNGELFF.

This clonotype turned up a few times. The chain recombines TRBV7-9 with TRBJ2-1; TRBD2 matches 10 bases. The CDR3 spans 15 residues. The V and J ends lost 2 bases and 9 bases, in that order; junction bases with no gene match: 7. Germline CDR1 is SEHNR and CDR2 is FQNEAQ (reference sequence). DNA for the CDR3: TGTGCCAGCAGCTTAAAAGCGGGAGGGCCAGGTGAGCAGTTCTTC. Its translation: CASSLKAGGPGEQFF.

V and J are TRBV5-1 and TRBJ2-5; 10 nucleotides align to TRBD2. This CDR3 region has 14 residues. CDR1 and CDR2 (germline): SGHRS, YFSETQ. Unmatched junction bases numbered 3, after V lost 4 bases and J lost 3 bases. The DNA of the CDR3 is TGCGCCAGCAGCCTCGGGACTAGCGAAGAGACCCAGTACTTC. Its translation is CASSLGTSEETQYF.

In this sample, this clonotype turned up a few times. This chain's CDR3 is CSARDGQGTWYEQYF. CDR3 nucleotide sequence: TGCAGTGCTAGAGATGGACAGGGGACGTGGTACGAGCAGTACTTC. V and J are TRBV20-1 and TRBJ2-7; the match to TRBD1 covers 9 bases. Trimming cost V 0 bases and J 4 bases; bases outside gene matches: 7. This CDR3 comprises 15 residues. Looked up from germline, CDR1 is DFQATT and CDR2 is SNEGSKA (reference sequence).

CDR3 DNA: TGTGCCAGCAGTCAACTTGACCTAGCCAAAAACATTCAGTACTTC. Protein product: CASSQLDLAKNIQYF. This chain joins TRBV12-3 or TRBV12-4 and TRBJ2-4; no clear D. The ends were cut back, 5 bases at V and 0 bases at J, with 11 bases in the middle. The CDR3 runs to 15 residues.

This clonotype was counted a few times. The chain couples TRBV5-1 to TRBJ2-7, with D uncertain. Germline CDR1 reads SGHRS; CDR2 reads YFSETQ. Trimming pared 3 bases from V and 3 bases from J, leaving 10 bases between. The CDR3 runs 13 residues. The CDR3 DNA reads TGCGCCAGCAGCTACGACCCACTCTACGAGCAGTACTTC. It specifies CASSYDPLYEQYF.

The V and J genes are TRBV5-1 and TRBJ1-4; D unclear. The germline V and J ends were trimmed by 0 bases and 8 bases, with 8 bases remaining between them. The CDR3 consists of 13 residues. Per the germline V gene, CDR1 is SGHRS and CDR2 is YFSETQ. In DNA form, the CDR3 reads TGCGCCAGCAGCTTGGAGGTTCCCGAAAAACTGTTTTTT. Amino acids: CASSLEVPEKLFF.

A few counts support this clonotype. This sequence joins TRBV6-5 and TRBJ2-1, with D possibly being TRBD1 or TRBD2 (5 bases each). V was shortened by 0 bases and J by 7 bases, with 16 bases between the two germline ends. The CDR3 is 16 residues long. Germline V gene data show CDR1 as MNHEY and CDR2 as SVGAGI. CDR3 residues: CASSYSSTRWGNEQFF. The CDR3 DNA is TGTGCCAGCAGTTACTCGAGTACGCGTTGGGGGAATGAGCAGTTCTTC.

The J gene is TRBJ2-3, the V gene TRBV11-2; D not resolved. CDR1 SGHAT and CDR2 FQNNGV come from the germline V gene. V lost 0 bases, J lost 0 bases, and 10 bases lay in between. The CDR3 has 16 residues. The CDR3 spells CASSLEGFFSTDTQYF. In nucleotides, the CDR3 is TGTGCCAGCAGCTTAGAAGGGTTCTTCAGCACAGATACGCAGTATTTT.